This T cell receptor (beta chain) was recovered during a study of OX40 agonist ivuxolimab in advanced cancers. V trimming: 4 bases; J trimming: 3 bases; junction bases outside the gene matches: 5. The CDR3 contains 14 residues. Germline assignment: CDR1 SGHRS and CDR2 YFSETQ. Profiled with immunoSEQ multiplex PCR; TCRdb holds only in-frame clones, not every one. The sample has 60,000 to 100,000 clones, over 80% seen once. This sample comprised CD4+ or CD8+ T cells sorted from blood, obtained in a trial of the OX40 agonist ivuxolimab. The sequence came from an adult with an advanced solid tumor such as melanoma, head and neck, liver or kidney cancer. The J gene is TRBJ2-7, the V gene TRBV5-1, with 9 bases identical to TRBD1. The CDR3 here is CASSPGTGSYEQYF. CDR3 nucleotides: TGCGCCAGCAGCCCCGGGACAGGGAGCTACGAGCAGTACTTC.